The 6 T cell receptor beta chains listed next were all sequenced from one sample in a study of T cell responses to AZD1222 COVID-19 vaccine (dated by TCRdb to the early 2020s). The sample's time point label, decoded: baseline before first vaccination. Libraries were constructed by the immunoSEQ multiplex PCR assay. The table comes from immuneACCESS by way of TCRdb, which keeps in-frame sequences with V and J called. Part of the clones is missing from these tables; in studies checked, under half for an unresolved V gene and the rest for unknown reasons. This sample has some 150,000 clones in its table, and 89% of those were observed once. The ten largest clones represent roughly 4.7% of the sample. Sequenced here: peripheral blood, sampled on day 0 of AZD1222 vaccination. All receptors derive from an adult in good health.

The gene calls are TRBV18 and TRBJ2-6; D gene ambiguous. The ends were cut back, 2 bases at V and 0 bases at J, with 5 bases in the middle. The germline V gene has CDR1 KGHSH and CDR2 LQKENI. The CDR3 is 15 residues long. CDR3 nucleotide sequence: TGTGCCAGCTCACCATGGAACTCTGGGGCCAACGTCCTGACTTTC. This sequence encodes CASSPWNSGANVLTF.

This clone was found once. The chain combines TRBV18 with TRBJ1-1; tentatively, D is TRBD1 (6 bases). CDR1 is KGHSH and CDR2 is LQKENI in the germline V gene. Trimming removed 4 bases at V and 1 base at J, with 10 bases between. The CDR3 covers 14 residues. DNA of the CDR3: TGTGCCAGCTCACGGGACACCCAGAACACTGAAGCTTTCTTT. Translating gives CASSRDTQNTEAFF.

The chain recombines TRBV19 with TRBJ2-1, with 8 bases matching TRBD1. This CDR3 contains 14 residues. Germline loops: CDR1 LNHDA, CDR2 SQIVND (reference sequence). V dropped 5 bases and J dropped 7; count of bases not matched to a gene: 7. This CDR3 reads CASSGRTGWNEQFF. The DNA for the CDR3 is TGTGCCAGTAGTGGACGGACAGGGTGGAATGAGCAGTTCTTC. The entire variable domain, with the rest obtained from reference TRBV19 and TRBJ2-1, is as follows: DGGITQSPKYLFRKEGQNVTLSCEQNLNHDAMYWYRQDPGQGLRLIYYSQIVNDFQKGDIAEGYSVSREKKESFPLTVTSAQKNPTAFYLCASSGRTGWNEQFFGPGTRLTVL.

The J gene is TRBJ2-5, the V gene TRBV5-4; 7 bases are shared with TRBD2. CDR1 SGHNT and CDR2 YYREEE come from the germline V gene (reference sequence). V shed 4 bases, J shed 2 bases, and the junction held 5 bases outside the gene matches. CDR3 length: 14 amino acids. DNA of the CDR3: TGTGCCAGCAGCCGCCTAGCGGAACAAGAGACCCAGTACTTC. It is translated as CASSRLAEQETQYF.

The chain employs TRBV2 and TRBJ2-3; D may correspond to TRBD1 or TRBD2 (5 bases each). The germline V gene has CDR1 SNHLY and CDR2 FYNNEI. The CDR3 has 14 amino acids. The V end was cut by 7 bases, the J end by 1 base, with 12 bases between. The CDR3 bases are TGTGCCAGCAAAGGGGAGATGGGCACAGATACGCAGTATTTT. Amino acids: CASKGEMGTDTQYF.

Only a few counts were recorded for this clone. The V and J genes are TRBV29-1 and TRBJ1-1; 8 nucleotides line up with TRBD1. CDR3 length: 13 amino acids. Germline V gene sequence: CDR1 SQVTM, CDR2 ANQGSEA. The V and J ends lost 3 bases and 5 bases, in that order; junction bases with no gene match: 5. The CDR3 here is CSVETGEFTEAFF. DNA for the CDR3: TGCAGCGTTGAGACAGGGGAGTTTACTGAAGCTTTCTTT.